The 16 T cell receptor beta chains below were found in one sample sequenced in a study of graft-versus-host responses after intestinal transplantation. Data came from immunoSEQ multiplex PCR; TCRdb stores just in-frame clones and leaves some out. In the table there are 90,000 to 120,000 clones, more than 75% of which are singletons. These receptors have no known antigen. The sequenced sample was unstimulated CD4+ T cells sorted from spleen or lymph node cells, obtained before intestinal transplant. The receptors here all came from a human donor who received an intestinal transplant.

The V call is TRBV5-1, the J call TRBJ2-7; 7 positions match TRBD1. Germline V gives CDR1 SGHRS, CDR2 YFSETQ. The CDR3 contains 15 residues. Germline trimming cut 4 bases from V and 4 bases from J; bases unmatched to any gene: 11. In DNA, the CDR3 is TGCGCCAGCAGCCCTGGAACAGGGGTGGTGTACGAGCAGTACTTC. Translating it yields CASSPGTGVVYEQYF.

This rearrangement joins TRBV4-1 to TRBJ1-2; 7 bases align to TRBD1. CDR1 MGHRA and CDR2 YSYEKL come from the germline V gene. V shed 1 base, J shed 6 bases, and the junction held 8 bases outside the gene matches. The CDR3 spans 15 residues. CDR3 in amino acids: CASSQVYDRDHGYTF. The CDR3 DNA is TGCGCCAGCAGCCAAGTGTACGACAGGGACCATGGCTACACCTTC.

The V gene is TRBV18, the J gene TRBJ2-3, with 7 bases that match TRBD2. Unmatched junction bases numbered 17, after V lost 0 bases and J lost 5 bases. The CDR3 has 19 amino acids. CDR1 and CDR2 (germline): KGHSH, LQKENI. CDR3 region: CASSPPVSGGGPKIDTQYF. The CDR3 bases are TGTGCCAGCTCACCACCGGTTTCCGGGGGAGGGCCGAAGATAGATACGCAGTATTTT.

The chain couples TRBV9 to TRBJ2-2; 8 bases map to TRBD1. From germline, CDR1 is SGDLS and CDR2 YYNGEE. V shed 9 bases and J 6 bases; nucleotides not matched to a gene: 10. This CDR3 contains 14 residues. CDR3 coding DNA: TGTGCCAACATGGGACAGGAGAGCGCCGGGGAGCTGTTTTTT. The encoded protein is CANMGQESAGELFF.

The chain couples TRBV5-5 to TRBJ1-3, with D hard to call. The CDR3 loop spans 14 amino acids. From germline, CDR1 is SGHKS and CDR2 YYEKEE (reference sequence). V shed 3 bases and J shed 4 bases, with 11 bases lying between them. The CDR3, as DNA: TGTGCCAGCAGCTCGAGGCCCGGAGGAAACACCATATATTTT. The encoded protein is CASSSRPGGNTIYF. The whole variable domain, remainder taken from reference TRBV5-5 and TRBJ1-3, is DAGVTQSPTHLIKTRGQQVTLRCSPISGHKSVSWYQQVLGQGPQFIFQYYEKEERGRGNFPDRFSARQFPNYSSELNVNALLLGDSALYLCASSSRPGGNTIYFGEGSWLTVV.

The chain uses TRBV7-3 and TRBJ2-6, with a weak D call TRBD1 (5 bases). The V gene's germline CDR1 is SGHTA and CDR2 FQGTGA. The CDR3 loop spans 16 amino acids. Deletions cut 5 bases from V and 2 bases from J, with 13 bases between. The CDR3 nucleotides read TGTGCCAGCAGCCTATTACAGGTCGCTGGGGCCAACGTCCTGACTTTC. This codes for CASSLLQVAGANVLTF. Based on the CDR3 plus reference TRBV7-3 and TRBJ2-6, the full variable domain is GAGVSQTPSNKVTEKGKYVELRCDPISGHTALYWYRQSLGQGPEFLIYFQGTGAADDSGLPNDRFFAVRPEGSVSTLKIQRTERGDSAVYLCASSLLQVAGANVLTFGAGSRLTVL.

The chain couples TRBV29-1 to TRBJ2-1; 9 positions agree with TRBD1. Germline-derived CDR1 and CDR2 are SQVTM and ANQGSEA. V dropped 4 bases and J dropped 9; count of bases not matched to a gene: 7. This CDR3 contains 13 residues. The CDR3 is CSVVPGTGFEQFF. In DNA, the CDR3 is TGCAGCGTTGTTCCTGGGACAGGGTTTGAGCAGTTCTTC.

The genes are TRBV5-4 and TRBJ2-1, with D uncertain. The germline V and J ends were trimmed by 3 bases and 3 bases, with 10 bases remaining between them. CDR1 and CDR2 from the germline V gene are SGHNT and YYREEE (reference sequence). The CDR3 extends over 14 amino acids. CDR3 protein: CASSSRPYYNEQFF. CDR3 sequence (DNA): TGTGCCAGCAGCTCTCGACCTTACTACAATGAGCAGTTCTTC.

The V and J genes are TRBV2 and TRBJ2-3; the D gene is possibly TRBD1 (6 bases). Trimming left V 7 bases short and J 2 bases short, with 10 bases between. The CDR3 spans 13 residues. Germline CDR1 is SNHLY and CDR2 is FYNNEI. CDR3 in amino acids: CASKGEITDTQYF. DNA for the CDR3: TGTGCCAGCAAGGGGGAGATCACAGATACGCAGTATTTT.

This clone was observed a few times. The chain recombines TRBV9 with TRBJ2-3; TRBD2 might be the D (6 bases). Germline V gene data show CDR1 as SGDLS and CDR2 as YYNGEE. V lost 0 bases and J 0 bases, leaving 11 bases between the germline ends. CDR3 size: 16 residues. CDR3 in amino acids: CASSVAGGTSTDTQYF. The CDR3 bases are TGTGCCAGCAGCGTAGCGGGCGGGACTAGCACAGATACGCAGTATTTT.

The rearrangement links TRBV2 to TRBJ2-2; perhaps TRBD1 as D (6 bases). The CDR3 is 14 residues long. Germline V lookup: CDR1 SNHLY, CDR2 FYNNEI. With 4 bases removed from V and 7 bases from J, the gap between germline ends came to 13 bases. CDR3 sequence reads: CASSVRGTGGELFF. CDR3 bases: TGTGCCAGCAGTGTTAGGGGGACGGGCGGGGAGCTGTTTTTT.

The chain recombines TRBV6-5 with TRBJ1-6, with D maybe TRBD1 (5 bases). Trimming took off 2 bases at V and 8 bases at J, with 10 bases between the two ends. The CDR3 contains 14 residues. CDR1 and CDR2 from the germline V gene are MNHEY and SVGAGI. The CDR3 DNA reads TGTGCCAGCAGTTACGCCCAGGGTGATTCACCCCTCCACTTT. Translating gives CASSYAQGDSPLHF.

The chain links TRBV6-6 to TRBJ2-1; D is undetermined. Trimming took 4 bases from V and 4 from J, leaving 8 bases between them. The CDR3 is made up of 13 amino acids. Germline V gene sequence: CDR1 MNHNY, CDR2 SVGAGI (reference sequence). CDR3 sequence: CASSSVTYNEQFF. The DNA for the CDR3 is TGTGCCAGCAGTTCGGTGACTTACAATGAGCAGTTCTTC.

This chain connects TRBV4-1 to TRBJ2-5; 7 bases are shared with TRBD2. Germline assignment: CDR1 MGHRA and CDR2 YSYEKL. After removal of 1 base from V and 0 bases from J, the junction contained 2 bases not matched to a gene. This CDR3 has 15 amino acids. This CDR3 reads CASSQGGLYQETQYF. Here the CDR3 DNA reads TGCGCCAGCAGCCAAGGGGGACTATACCAAGAGACCCAGTACTTC.

The chain is built from TRBV13 and TRBJ2-1; 9 bases are shared with TRBD2. The V segment lost 7 bases and the J segment 5 bases; nucleotides outside the gene matches: 6. This CDR3 has 14 amino acids. Germline assignment: CDR1 PRHDT and CDR2 FYEKMQ (reference sequence). This chain's CDR3 is CASNRRGGNNEQFF. CDR3 in DNA: TGTGCCAGCAATAGGCGGGGGGGCAACAATGAGCAGTTCTTC.

The genes are TRBV6-5 and TRBJ1-3; D unresolved. V was shortened by 9 bases and J by 0 bases, with 9 bases between the two germline ends. The CDR3 is 13 amino acids. From germline, CDR1 is MNHEY and CDR2 SVGAGI. CDR3 DNA: TGTGCCAGTTTTTCTAACTCTGGAAACACCATATATTTT. It translates to CASFSNSGNTIYF.